The 14 T cell receptor beta chains below were found in one sample sequenced in a study of shared clonotypes between healthy human individuals (dated by TCRdb to about 2020). Library method: the immunoSEQ multiplex PCR assay. The table was pulled from immuneACCESS by TCRdb, which kept in-frame rearrangements only. Such tables lose some clones; where checked, under half of the loss comes from unresolved V genes, and the rest has no known cause. This sample gives hundreds of thousands of clones in total; around 73% of them show up just once. The top ten constitute around 1.8% of the sample. Material for sequencing was memory CD4+ T cells sorted from blood. This specimen's cell subset or site label, interpreted: CD45RA-negative fraction. Receptors originate from a woman aged 25 to 39 in good health.

This clone has at least ten counts. V and J are TRBV6-4 and TRBJ2-7; TRBD2 agrees at 7 bases. The CDR3 runs 14 residues. Germline CDR1 and CDR2: MRHNA and SNTAGT. V gave up 7 bases and J gave up 2 bases; unmatched junction bases: 8. CDR3 nucleotide sequence: TGTGCCAGCACCGGTAGCGGGCGGACCTACGAGCAGTACTTC. It specifies CASTGSGRTYEQYF.

The chain couples TRBV12-5 to TRBJ1-1; TRBD1 is a possible D gene (6 bases). Trimming left V 0 bases short and J 2 bases short, with 16 bases between. CDR1 is LGHNT, CDR2 FRNRAP, per germline. The CDR3 spans 17 residues. CDR3 sequence: CASGLVLGARGNTEAFF. DNA for the CDR3: TGTGCTAGTGGTTTGGTACTGGGCGCCAGGGGTAACACTGAAGCTTTCTTT.

The V and J genes are TRBV27 and TRBJ2-7; D gene unclear. The CDR3 is 14 amino acids. The germline V gene has CDR1 MNHEY and CDR2 SMNVEV (reference sequence). With 7 bases removed from V and 5 bases from J, the gap between germline ends came to 18 bases. CDR3 residues: CASKNWRRGDEQYF. DNA for the CDR3: TGTGCCAGCAAGAATTGGCGCCGAGGTGACGAGCAGTACTTC.

This chain uses TRBV10-3 with TRBJ2-7; 11 nucleotides align to TRBD1. This CDR3 comprises 15 residues. V was pared by 7 bases and J by 6 bases, with 11 bases of the junction left unmatched. Germline loops: CDR1 ENHRY, CDR2 SYGVKD. CDR3 in amino acids: CAINAPGQGVFEQYF. In DNA, the CDR3 is TGTGCCATCAACGCCCCGGGACAGGGGGTGTTCGAGCAGTACTTC.

This chain uses TRBV27 with TRBJ2-7, with a tentative D call TRBD1 (5 bases). V shed 6 bases and J shed 6 bases, with 21 bases lying between them. Germline V gene lookup returns CDR1 MNHEY and CDR2 SMNVEV (reference sequence). The CDR3 contains 15 residues. In DNA, the CDR3 is TGTGCCAGCAGCTTGAAGCAGGGAATTTCCGTCGAGCAGTACTTC. It is translated as CASSLKQGISVEQYF.

The V and J genes are TRBV19 and TRBJ2-5; 8 bases fit TRBD1. With the DNA end fitting TRBJ2-7 better, the J assignment may be wrong. CDR1 is LNHDA, CDR2 SQIVND, per germline (reference sequence). The CDR3 is made up of 13 amino acids. The CDR3 sequence: CASSQTGEYEQYF. In nucleotides, the CDR3 is TGTGCCAGTAGTCAGACAGGGGAGTACGAGCAGTACTTC.

This CDR3 is CAWSGGQDTQYF. The CDR3 nucleotides read TGTGCCTGGAGTGGCGGACAGGATACGCAGTATTTT. The rearrangement links TRBV30 to TRBJ2-3; the D gene is possibly TRBD1 (6 bases). The CDR3 runs to 12 residues. CDR1 GTSNPN and CDR2 SVGIG come from the germline V gene (reference sequence). V lost 1 base and J 6 bases, leaving 8 bases between the germline ends.

The chain recombines TRBV7-6 with TRBJ2-3, with 13 positions matching TRBD2. Germline V gives CDR1 SGHVS, CDR2 FNYEAQ. Losses at the gene ends were 1 base for V and 5 bases for J; bases not matched to a gene: 3. The CDR3 runs 16 residues. CDR3 sequence: CASSLGTSGRIDTQYF. CDR3 DNA: TGTGCCAGCAGCTTAGGGACTAGCGGGAGAATAGATACGCAGTATTTT.

The chain combines TRBV5-4 with TRBJ1-1; D gene ambiguous. Germline lookup yields CDR1 SGHNT and CDR2 YYREEE (reference sequence). This CDR3 comprises 13 residues. Trimming removed 0 bases from V and 3 bases from J, with 6 bases in between. CDR3 residues: CASSLAADTEAFF. The CDR3 coding sequence is TGTGCCAGCAGCTTGGCCGCGGACACTGAAGCTTTCTTT.

The genes are TRBV5-5 and TRBJ2-1, with D unresolved. The V gene's germline CDR1 is SGHKS and CDR2 YYEKEE (reference sequence). This CDR3 region has 16 residues. V was trimmed by 0 bases and J by 4 bases, leaving 14 bases between them. In DNA form, the CDR3 reads TGTGCCAGCAGCTTGGAGCCCTTTCGAGTATACAATGAGCAGTTCTTC. Translation gives CASSLEPFRVYNEQFF. Together with reference TRBV5-5 and TRBJ2-1, the CDR3 gives the full variable domain: DAGVTQSPTHLIKTRGQQVTLRCSPISGHKSVSWYQQVLGQGPQFIFQYYEKEERGRGNFPDRFSARQFPNYSSELNVNALLLGDSALYLCASSLEPFRVYNEQFFGPGTRLTVL.

The chain carries TRBV6-5 and TRBJ2-1; D gene ambiguous. The CDR3 has 15 amino acids. V was trimmed by 0 bases and J by 4 bases, leaving 10 bases between them. Germline-derived CDR1 and CDR2 are MNHEY and SVGAGI. The CDR3: CASSYSREFYNEQFF. The DNA for the CDR3 is TGTGCCAGCAGTTACTCAAGGGAATTTTACAATGAGCAGTTCTTC.

This chain links TRBV25-1 with TRBJ1-2; D is uncertain. Germline-derived CDR1 and CDR2 are MGHDK and SYGVNS. Trimming shortened V by 3 bases and J by 1 base, and 9 bases separated the two germline ends. The CDR3 length is 14 residues. The CDR3 DNA reads TGTGCCAGCAGTGACCTTACACTTAACTATGGCTACACCTTC. It yields the protein CASSDLTLNYGYTF.

The V gene is TRBV19, the J gene TRBJ2-3; D uncertain. The CDR3 length is 12 residues. From germline, CDR1 is LNHDA and CDR2 SQIVND (reference sequence). V lost 6 bases, J lost 5 bases, and 9 bases lay in between. CDR3 nucleotide sequence: TGTGCCAGTAGCGAATTAGGAGATACGCAGTATTTT. Its protein product is CASSELGDTQYF.

Comment on this clone: Other DNA sequences within the sample encode an identical CDR3. The genes are TRBV28 and TRBJ1-1; D might be TRBD1 (6 bases). The CDR3 runs 12 residues. Germline V lookup: CDR1 MDHEN, CDR2 SYDVKM. The ends were cut back, 6 bases at V and 4 bases at J, with 9 bases in the middle. CDR3 sequence reads: CASRGGGTEAFF. In DNA form, the CDR3 reads TGTGCCAGCAGAGGAGGGGGCACTGAAGCTTTCTTT.